This T cell receptor (beta chain) derives from a study of blood T cell repertoires in COVID-19. Study information: The study drew acute and convalescent COVID-19 samples from the United States, Italy and Spain. In each case, the material was cDNA or gDNA derived from T cells, B-cell-depleted T cells, or PBMCs.

Only in-frame clones appear in the TCRdb table, and some are missing; sequencing was by immunoSEQ multiplex PCR. The table has roughly 380,000 clones, 75% to 90% seen once. V was pared by 6 bases and J by 5 bases, with 10 bases of the junction left unmatched. CDR1 and CDR2 from the germline V gene are SNHLY and FYNNEI. The CDR3 covers 15 residues. Seattle's enrolled individuals joined amid active infection and were then monitored longitudinally. This chain uses TRBV2 with TRBJ2-7; TRBD2 matches at 10 bases. The TCR originated in a woman aged 35 to 49 with COVID-19, enrolled during active disease. The sample comprised peripheral blood. The CDR3 nucleotides read TGTGCCAGCAGGGGAACGGGACTAGCGTCAGACGAGCAGTACTTC. Protein sequence: CASRGTGLASDEQYF.